The present entry profiles one T cell receptor (beta chain) with its context. It was with random hexamers that 0.5 to 1 ug RNA was reverse transcribed. Across 54 Vbeta and 13 Jbeta, immunoSEQ multiplex PCR amplified TCR beta CDR3. One entry per CDR3 protein results from TCRdb running MiXCR on the immunoSEQ multiplex PCR reads. The sample gives 65,000 to 75,000 distinct CDR3 sequences, more than 85% of which show up once; 0.24% is in the top ten. The sample belongs to a study of CD8 T cells in Susac syndrome. The healthy controls were matched to patients by age and sex. Bulk CD8+ and CD4+ cells came from magnetic negative isolation; CD8+ TEMRA by FACS. Trimming at V came to 5 bases and at J to 2 bases, leaving 5 bases not matched to a gene. The CDR3 is 16 residues long. The V gene's germline CDR1 is KGHDR and CDR2 SFDVKD.

The sample consisted of CD8+ T cells from PBMCs. The sequence came from a human donor in good health. The rearrangement uses TRBV24-1 and TRBJ1-2, with 12 bases fitting TRBD1. CDR3 coding DNA: TGTGCCACCAGTGTCGCCGGGACAGGGGGCAACTATGGCTACACCTTC. Its protein is CATSVAGTGGNYGYTF.